The rows below give T cell receptor beta chains drawn from one sample of a study of T cell changes during pregnancy in multiple sclerosis. The method was immunoSEQ multiplex PCR; TCRdb's version includes in-frame clones alone and lacks a portion of them. The table includes 98,000 or so clones, roughly 92% detected once. Sequencing used peripheral blood, obtained after pregnancy. The source is a female donor with multiple sclerosis, enrolled in a pregnancy study. The CDR3 runs from the conserved cysteine through the conserved F or W. Each record gives: V gene, clone size, J gene, D gene, CDR3 DNA, CDR3 protein. A D gene is named only where the DNA matches it firmly. Clone size is stated in some rows and not others, as once, few, many or a class when expanded.

v_call: TRBV4-3; clone_size: NA; j_call: TRBJ1-3; d_call: TRBD1; cdr3_nt: TGCGCCAGCAGCCAATCCCATTCGACAGGGGGCAATGGAAACACCATATATTTT; cdr3_aa: CASSQSHSTGGNGNTIYF
v_call: TRBV7-2; clone_size: NA; j_call: TRBJ2-4; d_call: NA; cdr3_nt: TGTGCCAGCAGCTTAGCGGCATGGCGGGACCCAAACATTCAGTACTTC; cdr3_aa: CASSLAAWRDPNIQYF
v_call: TRBV10-3; clone_size: NA; j_call: TRBJ2-7; d_call: TRBD2; cdr3_nt: TGTGCCATCGCCCGGGGGGAGATCGACGAGCAGTACTTC; cdr3_aa: CAIARGEIDEQYF
v_call: TRBV28; clone_size: NA; j_call: TRBJ1-1; d_call: NA; cdr3_nt: TGTGCCAGCAGTCCGGGTGGTGGGTACACTGAAGCTTTCTTT; cdr3_aa: CASSPGGGYTEAFF
v_call: TRBV6-6; clone_size: NA; j_call: TRBJ2-7; d_call: NA; cdr3_nt: TGTGCCAGCAGTTATTCGACAGGAACCTACGAGCAGTACTTC; cdr3_aa: CASSYSTGTYEQYF
v_call: TRBV28; clone_size: NA; j_call: TRBJ2-3; d_call: NA; cdr3_nt: TGTGCCAGCACTAAAGCGGAGACCCCCACAGATACGCAGTATTTT; cdr3_aa: CASTKAETPTDTQYF
v_call: TRBV27; clone_size: NA; j_call: TRBJ1-5; d_call: NA; cdr3_nt: TGTGCCAGCGGGGTCGGGGGAACTAAGCGGCCCCAGCATTTT; cdr3_aa: CASGVGGTKRPQHF
v_call: TRBV2; clone_size: once; j_call: TRBJ2-7; d_call: NA; cdr3_nt: TGTGCCAGCAGGGGAGGTTACGAGCAGTACTTC; cdr3_aa: CASRGGYEQYF
v_call: TRBV5-6; clone_size: NA; j_call: TRBJ2-1; d_call: TRBD1; cdr3_nt: TGTGCCAGCAGCTTTGTGGGGACAGACAATGAGCAGTTCTTC; cdr3_aa: CASSFVGTDNEQFF
v_call: TRBV19; clone_size: NA; j_call: TRBJ1-2; d_call: NA; cdr3_nt: TGTGCCAGCGAAGCTGAACTGGGAGAGAACTATGGCTACACCTTC; cdr3_aa: CASEAELGENYGYTF
v_call: TRBV27; clone_size: NA; j_call: TRBJ2-1; d_call: NA; cdr3_nt: TGTGCCAGCAGTTTAGGGCGGGGGCCCGGCTACAATGAGCAGTTCTTC; cdr3_aa: CASSLGRGPGYNEQFF
v_call: TRBV28; clone_size: NA; j_call: TRBJ1-5; d_call: TRBD1; cdr3_nt: TGTGCCAGCAGTTCGACAGGGATTAGCAATCAGCCCCAGCATTTT; cdr3_aa: CASSSTGISNQPQHF
v_call: TRBV4-2; clone_size: NA; j_call: TRBJ2-1; d_call: NA; cdr3_nt: TGTGCCAGCAGCCCAATCGGCGGTGTGAGCTCCTACAATGAGCAGTTCTTC; cdr3_aa: CASSPIGGVSSYNEQFF
v_call: TRBV4-3; clone_size: NA; j_call: TRBJ2-7; d_call: TRBD2; cdr3_nt: TGCGCCAGCAGCCAAGAATTAGCGGGACACTACGAGCAGTACTTC; cdr3_aa: CASSQELAGHYEQYF
v_call: TRBV5-1; clone_size: NA; j_call: TRBJ2-7; d_call: NA; cdr3_nt: TGCGCCAGCAGCTTGGGCGGGGAGCAGTACTTC; cdr3_aa: CASSLGGEQYF
v_call: TRBV6-1; clone_size: NA; j_call: TRBJ2-5; d_call: TRBD1; cdr3_nt: TGTGCCAGCAGCGCCGGGACAGGCAAGACCCAGTACTTC; cdr3_aa: CASSAGTGKTQYF
v_call: TRBV5-1; clone_size: NA; j_call: TRBJ2-7; d_call: TRBD2; cdr3_nt: TGCGCCAGCAGCTTGGCTCCCCTTACGGGGGGATCCTACGAGCAGTACTTC; cdr3_aa: CASSLAPLTGGSYEQYF
v_call: TRBV6-1; clone_size: NA; j_call: TRBJ2-7; d_call: NA; cdr3_nt: TGTGCCAGCAGTCGTTCAGGGACCTACGAGCAGTACTTC; cdr3_aa: CASSRSGTYEQYF
v_call: TRBV29-1; clone_size: NA; j_call: TRBJ2-3; d_call: TRBD2; cdr3_nt: TGCAGCGTTGAGGGGCTAGCGGGCTCAGATACGCAGTATTTT; cdr3_aa: CSVEGLAGSDTQYF
v_call: TRBV6-5; clone_size: NA; j_call: TRBJ1-1; d_call: NA; cdr3_nt: TGTGCCAGCAGTTACTCGCAGGGCATGAACACTGAAGCTTTCTTT; cdr3_aa: CASSYSQGMNTEAFF
v_call: TRBV27; clone_size: once; j_call: TRBJ1-5; d_call: TRBD1; cdr3_nt: TGTGCCAGCAGTGACCGGACAGGGCACAATCAGCCCCAGCATTTT; cdr3_aa: CASSDRTGHNQPQHF
v_call: TRBV2; clone_size: few; j_call: TRBJ1-1; d_call: TRBD1; cdr3_nt: TGTGCCAGCAGTGGGACAGGGGGGAGCACTGAAGCTTTCTTT; cdr3_aa: CASSGTGGSTEAFF
v_call: TRBV5-1; clone_size: NA; j_call: TRBJ2-7; d_call: TRBD1; cdr3_nt: TGCGCCAGCAGCTTGTACCCAGGACAGGGTTCCTACGAGCAGTACTTC; cdr3_aa: CASSLYPGQGSYEQYF
v_call: TRBV27; clone_size: NA; j_call: TRBJ2-1; d_call: TRBD1; cdr3_nt: TGTGCCAGCAGTTTCAGGGGGCCTTACAATGAGCAGTTCTTC; cdr3_aa: CASSFRGPYNEQFF
v_call: TRBV27; clone_size: NA; j_call: TRBJ2-7; d_call: TRBD2; cdr3_nt: TGTGCCAGCAGTTTATCCACTAGCGGCTACGAGCAGTACTTC; cdr3_aa: CASSLSTSGYEQYF
v_call: TRBV5-1; clone_size: NA; j_call: TRBJ2-7; d_call: NA; cdr3_nt: TGCGCCAGCAGCTTTGACTCCTCCTACGAGCAGTACTTC; cdr3_aa: CASSFDSSYEQYF
v_call: TRBV28; clone_size: NA; j_call: TRBJ2-7; d_call: TRBD2; cdr3_nt: TGTGCCAGCAGTAGCTTAGCGGGAGGTGCCCACGAGCAGTACTTC; cdr3_aa: CASSSLAGGAHEQYF
v_call: TRBV11-2; clone_size: few; j_call: TRBJ2-7; d_call: TRBD2; cdr3_nt: TGTGCCAGCAGCCCTTTAAGCGGGATTAAGACCTACGAGCAGTACTTC; cdr3_aa: CASSPLSGIKTYEQYF
v_call: TRBV15; clone_size: NA; j_call: TRBJ2-2; d_call: TRBD1; cdr3_nt: TGTGCCACCAGCAGAGGGACAGGGGACACCGGGGAGCTGTTTTTT; cdr3_aa: CATSRGTGDTGELFF
v_call: TRBV19; clone_size: NA; j_call: TRBJ2-5; d_call: NA; cdr3_nt: TGTGCCAGTAGTTCTCTTTTGGGGGCGCGGGCGGGGACCCAGTACTTC; cdr3_aa: CASSSLLGARAGTQYF
v_call: TRBV2; clone_size: NA; j_call: TRBJ1-4; d_call: NA; cdr3_nt: TGTGCCAGCAGTGCACGACAGGTTAATGAAAAACTGTTTTTT; cdr3_aa: CASSARQVNEKLFF
v_call: TRBV6-5; clone_size: NA; j_call: TRBJ1-2; d_call: TRBD1; cdr3_nt: TGTGCCAGCAGTTCCCAGACAGGGAGACACTATGGCTACACCTTC; cdr3_aa: CASSSQTGRHYGYTF
v_call: TRBV5-4; clone_size: NA; j_call: TRBJ2-7; d_call: TRBD2; cdr3_nt: TGTGCCAGCAGCGGAGGACTAGCGGGGTTCCTTACGGGCGAGCAGTACTTC; cdr3_aa: CASSGGLAGFLTGEQYF
v_call: TRBV19; clone_size: NA; j_call: TRBJ1-5; d_call: NA; cdr3_nt: TGTGCCAGTAGTATAGATCACACAGGAAATCAGCCCCAGCATTTT; cdr3_aa: CASSIDHTGNQPQHF
v_call: TRBV7-6; clone_size: NA; j_call: TRBJ2-1; d_call: TRBD2; cdr3_nt: TGTGCCAGCAGCGCCGTAGCGACTAGCGCCAATGAGCAGTTCTTC; cdr3_aa: CASSAVATSANEQFF
v_call: TRBV27; clone_size: NA; j_call: TRBJ1-2; d_call: NA; cdr3_nt: TGTGCCAGCAGCCCAAAAAGACTCTCCTACTATGGCTACACCTTC; cdr3_aa: CASSPKRLSYYGYTF
v_call: TRBV28; clone_size: NA; j_call: TRBJ1-5; d_call: NA; cdr3_nt: TGTGCCAGCAGCCTCCGTCTTGATCAGCCCCAGCATTTT; cdr3_aa: CASSLRLDQPQHF
v_call: TRBV6-1; clone_size: NA; j_call: TRBJ2-1; d_call: NA; cdr3_nt: TGTGCCAGCAGCCCCATGGAGGGAGTGGATGAGCAGTTCTTC; cdr3_aa: CASSPMEGVDEQFF
v_call: TRBV21-1; clone_size: NA; j_call: TRBJ1-1; d_call: NA; cdr3_nt: TGTGCCAGCAGCAAAGGGCACGGGGAGAACACTGAAGCTTTCTTT; cdr3_aa: CASSKGHGENTEAFF
v_call: TRBV7-2; clone_size: NA; j_call: TRBJ1-3; d_call: NA; cdr3_nt: TGTGCCAGCAGCTTAGAGGGGCCTTTTGGAAACACCATATATTTT; cdr3_aa: CASSLEGPFGNTIYF
v_call: TRBV7-9; clone_size: NA; j_call: TRBJ2-7; d_call: NA; cdr3_nt: TGTGCCAGCTCCGAGATCTACGAGCAGTACTTC; cdr3_aa: CASSEIYEQYF
v_call: TRBV14; clone_size: NA; j_call: TRBJ1-2; d_call: NA; cdr3_nt: TGTGCCAGCAGCCAGAGGGGGAGCTATGGCTACACCTTC; cdr3_aa: CASSQRGSYGYTF
v_call: TRBV6-6; clone_size: NA; j_call: TRBJ1-2; d_call: NA; cdr3_nt: TGTGCCAGCGGGGGCGGCAGCAACTATGGCTACACCTTC; cdr3_aa: CASGGGSNYGYTF
v_call: TRBV11-1; clone_size: NA; j_call: TRBJ2-4; d_call: NA; cdr3_nt: TGTGCCAGCAGCTTCCTAGCCAAAAACATTCAGTACTTC; cdr3_aa: CASSFLAKNIQYF
v_call: TRBV6-6; clone_size: NA; j_call: TRBJ1-1; d_call: TRBD1; cdr3_nt: TGTGCCAGCAGTTACAAGGGGGCGGACACTGAAGCTTTCTTT; cdr3_aa: CASSYKGADTEAFF
v_call: TRBV28; clone_size: few; j_call: TRBJ1-3; d_call: NA; cdr3_nt: TGTGCCAGCAGTTCCGGGGGGAAGGGTGGAAACACCATATATTTT; cdr3_aa: CASSSGGKGGNTIYF
v_call: TRBV9; clone_size: NA; j_call: TRBJ2-1; d_call: TRBD2; cdr3_nt: TGTGCCAGCAGCACCGGGAGGAGCTCCTACAATGAGCAGTTCTTC; cdr3_aa: CASSTGRSSYNEQFF
v_call: TRBV5-1; clone_size: NA; j_call: TRBJ2-3; d_call: TRBD2; cdr3_nt: TGCGCCAGCAGCTTCGGGAGGAGCGGCACAGATACGCAGTATTTT; cdr3_aa: CASSFGRSGTDTQYF
v_call: TRBV9; clone_size: NA; j_call: TRBJ2-7; d_call: TRBD2; cdr3_nt: TGTGCCAGCAGCGGAGGACTAGGGGCCTACGAGCAGTACTTC; cdr3_aa: CASSGGLGAYEQYF
v_call: TRBV7-8; clone_size: once; j_call: TRBJ1-5; d_call: NA; cdr3_nt: TGTGCCAGCAGCTCAGTCCGACAGGTTGGCAATCAGCCCCAGCATTTT; cdr3_aa: CASSSVRQVGNQPQHF
v_call: TRBV7-2; clone_size: NA; j_call: TRBJ2-5; d_call: TRBD2; cdr3_nt: TGTGCCAGCAGCTTAGCGCCACTAGCGCGAGAGACCCAGTACTTC; cdr3_aa: CASSLAPLARETQYF
v_call: TRBV28; clone_size: NA; j_call: TRBJ2-1; d_call: NA; cdr3_nt: TGTGCCAGCAGCCGCCCCCGGACAGACTCCTATGAGCAGTTCTTC; cdr3_aa: CASSRPRTDSYEQFF
v_call: TRBV27; clone_size: NA; j_call: TRBJ1-1; d_call: NA; cdr3_nt: TGTGCCAGCAGTTTAGAACAGGGCATGAACACTGAAGCTTTCTTT; cdr3_aa: CASSLEQGMNTEAFF
v_call: TRBV5-1; clone_size: NA; j_call: TRBJ2-2; d_call: NA; cdr3_nt: TGCGCCAGCACAAGACTTCCAAACACCGGGGAGCTGTTTTTT; cdr3_aa: CASTRLPNTGELFF
v_call: TRBV2; clone_size: NA; j_call: TRBJ2-7; d_call: TRBD2; cdr3_nt: TGTGCCAGCAGTGAAGGGTTCGGACGGGGGGACTACGAGCAGTACTTC; cdr3_aa: CASSEGFGRGDYEQYF